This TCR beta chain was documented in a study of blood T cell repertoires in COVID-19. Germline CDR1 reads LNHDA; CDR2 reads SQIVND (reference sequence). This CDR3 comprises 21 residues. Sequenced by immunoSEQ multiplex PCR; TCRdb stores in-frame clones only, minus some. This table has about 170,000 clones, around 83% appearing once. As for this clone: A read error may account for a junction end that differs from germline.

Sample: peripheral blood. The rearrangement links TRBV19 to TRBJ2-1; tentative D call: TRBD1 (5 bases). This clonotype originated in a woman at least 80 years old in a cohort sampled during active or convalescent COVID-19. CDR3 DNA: TGTGCCAATAGTCCCTACCTACAGGTCCCAGGTCCCGACTTTTTCTACAATGAGCAGTTCTTC. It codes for CANSPYLQVPGPDFFYNEQFF.